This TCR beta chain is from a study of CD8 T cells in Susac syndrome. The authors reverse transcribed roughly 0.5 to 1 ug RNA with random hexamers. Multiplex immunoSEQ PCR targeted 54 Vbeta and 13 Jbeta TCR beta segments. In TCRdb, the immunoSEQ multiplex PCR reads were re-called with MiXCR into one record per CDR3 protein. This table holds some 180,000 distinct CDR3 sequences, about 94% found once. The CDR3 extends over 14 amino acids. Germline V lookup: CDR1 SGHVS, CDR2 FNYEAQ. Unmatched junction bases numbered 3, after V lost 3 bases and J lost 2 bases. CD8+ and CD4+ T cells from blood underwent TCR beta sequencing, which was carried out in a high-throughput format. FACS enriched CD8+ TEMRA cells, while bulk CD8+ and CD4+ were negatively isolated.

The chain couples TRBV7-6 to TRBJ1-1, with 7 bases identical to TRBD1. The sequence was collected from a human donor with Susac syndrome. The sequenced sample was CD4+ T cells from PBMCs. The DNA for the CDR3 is TGTGCCAGCAGCTTCCGGGACAGTAACACTGAAGCTTTCTTT. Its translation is CASSFRDSNTEAFF.